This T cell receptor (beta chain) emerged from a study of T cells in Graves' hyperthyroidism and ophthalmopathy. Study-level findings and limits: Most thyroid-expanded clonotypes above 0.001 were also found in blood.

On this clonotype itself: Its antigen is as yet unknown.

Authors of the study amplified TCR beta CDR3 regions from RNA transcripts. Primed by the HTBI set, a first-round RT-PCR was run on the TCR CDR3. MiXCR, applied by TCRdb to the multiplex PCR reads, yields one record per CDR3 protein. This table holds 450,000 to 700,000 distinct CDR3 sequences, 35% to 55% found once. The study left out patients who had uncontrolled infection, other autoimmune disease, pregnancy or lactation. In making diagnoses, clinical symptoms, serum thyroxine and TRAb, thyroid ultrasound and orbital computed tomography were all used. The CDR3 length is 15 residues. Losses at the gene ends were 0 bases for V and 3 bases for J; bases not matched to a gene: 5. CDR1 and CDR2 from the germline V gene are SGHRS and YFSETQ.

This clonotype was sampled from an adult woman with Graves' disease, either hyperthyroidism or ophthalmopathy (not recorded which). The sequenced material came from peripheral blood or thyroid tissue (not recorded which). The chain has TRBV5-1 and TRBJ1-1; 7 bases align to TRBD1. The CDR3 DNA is TGCGCCAGCAGCTTGGAAACAGGGGACGACACTGAAGCTTTCTTT. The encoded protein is CASSLETGDDTEAFF.